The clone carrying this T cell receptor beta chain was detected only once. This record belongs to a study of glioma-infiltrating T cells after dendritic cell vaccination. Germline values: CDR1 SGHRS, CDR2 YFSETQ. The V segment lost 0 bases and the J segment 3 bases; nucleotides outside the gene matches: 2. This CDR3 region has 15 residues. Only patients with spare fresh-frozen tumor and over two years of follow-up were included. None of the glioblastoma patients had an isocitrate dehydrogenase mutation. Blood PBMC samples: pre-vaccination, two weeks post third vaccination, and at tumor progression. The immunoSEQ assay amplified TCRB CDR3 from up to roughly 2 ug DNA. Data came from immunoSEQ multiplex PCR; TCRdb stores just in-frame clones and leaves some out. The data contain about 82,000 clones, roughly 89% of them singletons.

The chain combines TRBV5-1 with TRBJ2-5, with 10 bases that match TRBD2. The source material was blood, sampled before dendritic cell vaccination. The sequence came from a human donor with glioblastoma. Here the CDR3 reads CASSLALAGEETQYF. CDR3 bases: TGCGCCAGCAGCTTGGCTCTAGCGGGAGAAGAGACCCAGTACTTC.